This T cell receptor (beta chain) was documented in a study of T cells after yellow fever vaccination. TCRdb re-called the 5' RACE reads with MiXCR, one entry per CDR3 protein. Here the sample spans 110,000 to 150,000 distinct CDR3 sequences, 6.6% being singletons. This clonotype was counted many times. This CDR3 is 14 amino acids long. V was trimmed by 3 bases and J by 1 base, leaving 6 bases between them. The sequence derives from a man in his thirties or forties who received the YFV17D yellow fever vaccine. V usage is TRBV12-3 or TRBV12-4 and J usage is TRBJ2-2; no firm D call. Sequencing was performed on CD4+ T cells sorted from PBMCs, taken 10 days after the yellow fever booster vaccination. This CDR3 is CASSFSQNTGELFF. The CDR3 DNA is TGTGCCAGCAGTTTTAGTCAGAACACCGGGGAGCTGTTTTTT.